Shown below are 30 T cell receptor beta chains from a single sample sequenced in a study of CD8 T cells in ankylosing spondylitis. Each CDR3 protein gets one entry after TCRdb re-called the 5' RACE reads with MiXCR. Of hundreds of thousands of distinct CDR3 sequences in the sample, roughly 18% were seen once. Study conclusions and caveats: There was a TCR beta motif, made of several highly homologous variants, that appeared characteristic of ankylosing spondylitis blood.

No antigen has been assigned to these receptors. Sequencing used blood, either unsorted or a sorted T cell fraction (not recorded which). The receptors here all came from a male donor with ankylosing spondylitis.

This clonotype was seen at least ten times. V usage is TRBV12-3 or TRBV12-4 and J usage is TRBJ1-1; D is ambiguous. V lost 0 bases and J lost 0, with 5 bases in between. This CDR3 has 14 residues. In DNA, the CDR3 is TGTGCCAGCAGTTTAGCAGGTATGAACACTGAAGCTTTCTTT. Amino acid sequence: CASSLAGMNTEAFF.

Worth noting for this clonotype: At one end, the junction sequence differs from germline, possibly due to a read error. The chain joins TRBV11-2 to TRBJ1-3; D call uncertain. Germline assignment: CDR1 SGHAT and CDR2 FQNNGV. The CDR3 is made up of 16 amino acids. CDR3 sequence: CTSSSFPDGGRNTIYF. The CDR3 DNA reads as TGTACCAGCAGCTCTTTCCCGGACGGAGGGCGAAACACCATATATTTT.

The chain uses TRBV10-1 and TRBJ2-1; 7 nucleotides agree with TRBD2. Losses at the gene ends were 6 bases for V and 0 bases for J; bases not matched to a gene: 8. The CDR3 covers 16 residues. The germline V gene has CDR1 WNHNN and CDR2 SYGVQD (reference sequence). CDR3 in amino acids: CASSAGVPFSYNEQFF. The DNA for the CDR3 is TGCGCCAGCAGCGCGGGGGTCCCGTTCTCCTACAATGAGCAGTTCTTC.

This clonotype has just a few counts. The chain recombines TRBV2 with TRBJ2-7; either TRBD1 or TRBD2 may supply D (5 bases each). The CDR3 extends over 15 amino acids. CDR1 is SNHLY and CDR2 is FYNNEI in the germline V gene. Trimming removed 2 bases at V and 0 bases at J, with 11 bases between. The CDR3 DNA is TGTGCCAGCAGTGAAAGTGGGGGTCCCTCCTACGAGCAGTACTTC. Protein product: CASSESGGPSYEQYF.

The gene calls are TRBV4-1 and TRBJ2-3, with D possibly TRBD1 on 5 matching bases. Trimming removed 3 bases at V and 0 bases at J, with 13 bases between. CDR1 is MGHRA and CDR2 is YSYEKL in the germline V gene. The CDR3 is 16 amino acids. CDR3 sequence: CASSHLGVTSTDTQYF. As DNA, the CDR3 is TGCGCCAGCAGCCATTTAGGGGTCACTAGCACAGATACGCAGTATTTT.

The chain couples TRBV3-1 to TRBJ2-7, with 7 bases that match TRBD2. The germline V gene encodes CDR1 LGHDT and CDR2 YNNKEL (reference sequence). V gave up 3 bases and J gave up 2 bases; unmatched junction bases: 4. This CDR3 comprises 14 residues. The CDR3 here is CASSHSGTTYEQYF. The CDR3, as DNA: TGTGCCAGCAGCCACTCCGGGACTACCTACGAGCAGTACTTC.

This clonotype has at least ten counts. The chain employs TRBV12-3 or TRBV12-4 and TRBJ2-1, with 7 bases lining up with TRBD2. The CDR3 runs to 13 residues. V lost 2 bases, J lost 6 bases, and 1 base stayed unmatched. CDR3 residues: CASSLWEGNEQFF. The CDR3 DNA follows: TGTGCCAGCAGTTTATGGGAGGGCAATGAGCAGTTCTTC.

The genes are TRBV12-3 or TRBV12-4 and TRBJ2-3; D gene unclear. Deletions cut 4 bases from V and 4 bases from J, with 12 bases between. The CDR3 covers 14 residues. In DNA form, the CDR3 reads TGTGCCAGCAGTTACCTACTATGGGCAGATACGCAGTATTTT. Translation: CASSYLLWADTQYF.

This clonotype has only a few counts. V gene TRBV4-2 combines with J gene TRBJ2-1, with TRBD2 matching over 8 bases. The germline gives CDR1 LGHNA, CDR2 YNFKEQ. J was trimmed by 4 bases and V by 1 base; bases with no gene match: 12. The CDR3 length is 18 residues. The CDR3 is CASSQAWVAGTSYNEQFF. In DNA, the CDR3 is TGTGCCAGCAGCCAAGCGTGGGTAGCGGGAACTTCATACAATGAGCAGTTCTTC.

The sample holds a few counts of this clonotype. V gene TRBV4-1 combines with J gene TRBJ2-1; D uncertain. The CDR3 contains 12 residues. Trimming took off 2 bases at V and 9 bases at J, with 8 bases between the two ends. Germline V gene data show CDR1 as MGHRA and CDR2 as YSYEKL. CDR3: CASSQIVGEQFF. CDR3 DNA sequence: TGCGCCAGCAGCCAAATCGTGGGTGAGCAGTTCTTC.

The rearrangement joins TRBV27 to TRBJ2-3; TRBD2 aligns across 10 bases. V gave up 3 bases and J gave up 5 bases; unmatched junction bases: 8. This CDR3 comprises 16 residues. In germline, CDR1 is MNHEY, CDR2 SMNVEV (reference sequence). The CDR3 here is CASSFLGLAGVDTQYF. DNA of the CDR3: TGTGCCAGCAGTTTCTTGGGGCTAGCGGGAGTAGATACGCAGTATTTT.

This clonotype has more than one count but fewer than ten. This chain uses TRBV20-1 with TRBJ1-1; tentative D call: TRBD1 (5 bases). Germline values: CDR1 DFQATT, CDR2 SNEGSKA (reference sequence). The CDR3 covers 14 residues. Trimming cost V 0 bases and J 2 bases, with 10 bases left between them. CDR3: CSARESRANTEAFF. The CDR3 DNA sequence: TGCAGTGCTAGAGAAAGCAGGGCTAACACTGAAGCTTTCTTT.

In its sample, this clonotype was seen a few times. The gene calls are TRBV11-2 and TRBJ2-7; 7 nucleotides align to TRBD2. The CDR3 is made up of 19 amino acids. The germline CDR1 and CDR2 sequences are SGHAT and FQNNGV. Trimming cost V 1 base and J 0 bases; bases outside gene matches: 15. CDR3 loop: CASSLGWVDWRGISYEQYF. CDR3 coding DNA: TGTGCCAGCAGCTTAGGATGGGTAGATTGGCGGGGGATCTCCTACGAGCAGTACTTC.

This clonotype was seen only once. The J gene is TRBJ2-3, the V gene TRBV7-9; 13 nucleotides line up with TRBD2. Trimming at V came to 5 bases and at J to 5 bases, leaving 7 bases not matched to a gene. The CDR3 consists of 16 residues. Germline-derived CDR1 and CDR2 are SEHNR and FQNEAQ (reference sequence). CDR3 coding DNA: TGTGCCAGCAGCAGCGGACTAGCGGGAGTGTTAGATACGCAGTATTTT. It translates to CASSSGLAGVLDTQYF.

CDR3 bases: TGTGCCAGCAGTTTCGTACCCGTAGCTTCCGGAAACACCATATATTTT. Translated: CASSFVPVASGNTIYF. The chain has TRBV12-3 or TRBV12-4 and TRBJ1-3; D is unclear. V lost 3 bases and J lost 4, with 16 bases in between. The CDR3 runs to 16 residues.

Worth noting for this clonotype: The junction departs from the called germline gene at one end, perhaps through a read error. J is TRBJ2-7 and V is TRBV5-6; no clear D gene. CDR3 length: 14 amino acids. Germline CDR1 is SGHDT and CDR2 is YYEEEE. The CDR3 here is CASSSVYRSDEQYF. The CDR3 DNA reads TGTGCCAGCAGCTCGGTCTACCGCTCCGACGAGCAGTACTTC.

The chain is built from TRBV11-2 and TRBJ2-7; TRBD2 aligns across 11 bases. Losses at the gene ends were 5 bases for V and 0 bases for J; bases not matched to a gene: 3. This CDR3 is 15 amino acids long. Germline lookup yields CDR1 SGHAT and CDR2 FQNNGV. The CDR3 reads CASSRSGGDSYEQYF. CDR3 sequence (DNA): TGTGCCAGCAGCCGTAGCGGGGGGGACTCCTACGAGCAGTACTTC.

This chain connects TRBV7-9 to TRBJ2-7, with 9 nucleotides matching TRBD1. From germline, CDR1 is SEHNR and CDR2 FQNEAQ (reference sequence). The CDR3 is 15 residues long. The ends lost 1 base at V and 1 base at J; junction bases unmatched: 2. For the CDR3, the DNA is TGTGCCAGCAGCTTAGTGGACAGGGGATCCTACGAGCAGTACTTC. It codes for CASSLVDRGSYEQYF.

The V gene is TRBV12-3 or TRBV12-4, the J gene TRBJ2-4; D is perhaps TRBD2 (5 bases). The CDR3 consists of 19 residues. V was trimmed by 2 bases and J by 0 bases, leaving 20 bases between them. CDR3 sequence (DNA): TGTGCCAGCAGTTTATTTCGGGGTCTTGGGCAGATAGCCAAAAACATTCAGTACTTC. It is translated as CASSLFRGLGQIAKNIQYF.

The chain is built from TRBV7-9 and TRBJ1-1; D unresolved. This CDR3 contains 14 residues. V lost 5 bases and J lost 2, with 12 bases in between. CDR1 and CDR2 from the germline V gene are SEHNR and FQNEAQ (reference sequence). The CDR3 here is CASSHRDGNTEAFF. CDR3 DNA: TGTGCCAGCAGCCACAGAGATGGCAACACTGAAGCTTTCTTT.

This clonotype was detected only a few times. V is TRBV29-1 and J is TRBJ2-2; D is unclear. The CDR3 has 13 amino acids. The V gene's germline CDR1 is SQVTM and CDR2 ANQGSEA. Trimming shortened V by 4 bases and J by 1 base, and 7 bases separated the two germline ends. The chain's CDR3 is CSVVSGNTGELFF. CDR3 DNA: TGCAGCGTTGTCTCAGGGAACACCGGGGAGCTGTTTTTT.

The CDR3, as DNA: TGTGCCAGCAGCGTAGAGGGAGGAGGCGAAAAACTGTTTTTT. It codes for CASSVEGGGEKLFF. The J gene is TRBJ1-4, the V gene TRBV9; D is ambiguous. Germline V gene sequence: CDR1 SGDLS, CDR2 YYNGEE. The CDR3 spans 14 residues. Trimming took 0 bases from V and 8 from J, leaving 11 bases between them.

This sequence joins TRBV10-3 and TRBJ1-1, with a tentative D call TRBD1 (5 bases). The CDR3 runs 14 residues. CDR1 and CDR2 from the germline V gene are ENHRY and SYGVKD. The V end was cut by 7 bases, the J end by 3 bases, with 15 bases between. The CDR3 bases are TGTGCCATCAATCTCCTGGGGCCCGACACTGAAGCTTTCTTT. This encodes CAINLLGPDTEAFF.

This clonotype was counted only a few times. The genes are TRBV7-2 and TRBJ2-1, with TRBD2 matching over 12 bases. The germline gives CDR1 SGHTA, CDR2 FQGNSA. The V segment lost 4 bases and the J segment 8 bases; nucleotides outside the gene matches: 9. CDR3 length equals 16 residues. In DNA, the CDR3 is TGTGCCAGCAGCTCAGGGAGGGGACTAGCGGGCGATGAGCAGTTCTTC. This gives the protein CASSSGRGLAGDEQFF. The whole variable domain, remainder taken from reference TRBV7-2 and TRBJ2-1, is GAGVSQSPSNKVTEKGKDVELRCDPISGHTALYWYRQSLGQGLEFLIYFQGNSAPDKSGLPSDRFSAERTGGSVSTLTIQRTQQEDSAVYLCASSSGRGLAGDEQFFGPGTRLTVL.

This clonotype was seen a few times. V is TRBV28 and J is TRBJ2-2; TRBD1 might be the D (6 bases). The V gene's germline CDR1 is MDHEN and CDR2 SYDVKM. Trimming left V 6 bases short and J 4 bases short, with 12 bases between. The CDR3 loop spans 14 amino acids. CDR3: CASRQGSSTGELFF. For the CDR3, the DNA is TGTGCCAGCAGGCAGGGGTCTAGCACCGGGGAGCTGTTTTTT.

The V and J genes are TRBV9 and TRBJ2-5, with 7 positions matching TRBD1. The CDR3 sequence is 14 residues long. After removal of 3 bases from V and 4 bases from J, the junction contained 6 bases not matched to a gene. The germline V gene has CDR1 SGDLS and CDR2 YYNGEE. In DNA, the CDR3 is TGTGCCAGCAGCGGGACAGGTGCCCTAGAGACCCAGTACTTC. Translated: CASSGTGALETQYF.

This clonotype was observed a handful of times. The chain employs TRBV7-6 and TRBJ2-7, with 7 bases aligning to TRBD2. There are 17 residues in the CDR3. Germline lookup yields CDR1 SGHVS and CDR2 FNYEAQ. V was pared by 1 base and J by 4 bases, with 13 bases of the junction left unmatched. Here the CDR3 reads CASSLGPLGGSSYEQYF. The CDR3 nucleotides are TGTGCCAGCAGCTTAGGCCCACTTGGCGGGAGCTCTTACGAGCAGTACTTC.

This chain joins TRBV7-9 and TRBJ1-2; TRBD1 is a possible D gene (5 bases). The CDR3 loop spans 15 amino acids. Germline CDR1 is SEHNR and CDR2 is FQNEAQ (reference sequence). The V and J ends lost 3 bases and 1 base respectively, with 12 bases between them. The CDR3 coding sequence is TGTGCCAGCAGCTTCGCCCATGACAGTAACTATGGCTACACCTTC. This sequence encodes CASSFAHDSNYGYTF.

CDR3 DNA: TGTGCCAGCAGCTTAGTCCTGATGAACACTGAAGCTTTCTTT. Translated, it gives CASSLVLMNTEAFF. V usage is TRBV7-9 and J usage is TRBJ1-1; D uncertain. Trimming shortened V by 1 base and J by 0 bases, and 6 bases separated the two germline ends. The CDR3 length is 14 residues. Germline CDR1 is SEHNR and CDR2 is FQNEAQ (reference sequence).

This clonotype was counted many times. A read error may produce the germline difference seen at one junction end. This chain connects TRBV20-1 to TRBJ1-5, with 11 bases that match TRBD1. Germline V gene lookup returns CDR1 DFQATT and CDR2 SNEGSKA (reference sequence). The CDR3 runs to 16 residues. The CDR3 region is CSARGQGAHSNQPQHF. The CDR3 nucleotides are TGCAGTGCGAGAGGACAGGGGGCCCATAGCAATCAGCCCCAGCATTTT.